This note documents a single TCR beta chain sequence. This clonotype has at least ten counts. Its antigen has not been determined. Base quality data are lacking; no much larger clone is found one base away. The data derive from a study of T cells after yellow fever vaccination (dated by TCRdb to the late 2010s). The study in broad terms: The SMART-Seq v4 Ultra Low Input RNA kit was used to prepare libraries from fractions with low cell numbers. Bulk PBMC replicates and cell subsets were isolated from blood drawn at multiple timepoints before and after both primary and secondary immunization. To follow T-cell clones before and after both primary and booster YFV17D yellow fever vaccination, bulk TCR alpha and beta repertoires underwent longitudinal sequencing. Two healthy male donors, one aged 18 to 30 and one aged 30 to 40 years, made up the cohort.

TCR cDNA was synthesized by 5'RACE template switching, which introduced a universal primer site and unique molecular identifiers. Priming for cDNA synthesis came from both the TCR alpha and TCR beta constant segments. Libraries were amplified in two PCR steps, with sample barcodes and sequencing adapters added in the second step. Libraries were sequenced on Illumina HiSeq 2500 (2x100 bp) or NovaSeq (2x150 bp). Per the source publication's procedure: MIGEC handled demultiplexing of reads and collapsing into UMI consensus sequences, while MiXCR performed V(D)J alignment. Vaccine-responding clonotypes were identified with edgeR using replicate PBMC samples, with FDR below 0.01 and a log2 fold change above 5 up to day 15 being required. CD4 or CD8 identity was assigned to each bulk clonotype according to whether the clonotype was present at higher abundance in the sequenced CD4 repertoire or the sequenced CD8 repertoire. TCRdb ran its own pipeline on the public reads, namely fastp trimming at Q25 and MiXCR clone calling, and kept in-frame beta chains. Merged by CDR3 protein, the rows form single entries marked with the most common genes and DNA. These V and J calls are TCRdb output, not the study's own analysis. The sample table holds around 350,000 distinct CDR3 sequences, of which about 6% were seen once. The top ten constitute approximately 15% of the sample.

The treatment or condition label on this specimen signifies: live attenuated yellow fever vaccine strain. At each blood-draw timepoint, two biological replicates of bulk PBMCs were obtained. PBMCs were isolated from peripheral blood using a standard Ficoll-Paque protocol. RNA was extracted with TriZol from bulk PBMCs, CD4 and CD8 fractions, and dextramer-positive and dextramer-negative fractions. Reading from cysteine to phenylalanine, the CDR3 counts 15 amino acids. Of all the DNA, just the CDR3 is kept, 45 bases in frame from base 1. Trimming at the junction amounts to 4 bases on V and 8 bases on J, and the germline ends lie 18 bases apart. The germline V gene specifies KGHSY as CDR1 and FQNENV as CDR2. Study-wide findings and limitations: Because abundant contaminating clonotypes from the bulk population could be contained in FACS-sorted repertoires, computational filtering was required. Because the study included only a couple of donors, the extent to which the findings can be generalized is limited. After the booster, most of the clones that had expanded following primary vaccination were detected again (about 95% of CD4 and around nine tenths of CD8), which suggests that memory was broadly maintained. The secondary T-cell response was found to be weaker but faster than the primary response, with a peak reached on day 5 rather than on day 15. A small fraction of clonotypes appeared in both the CD4 and CD8 compartments, likely as a result of convergent recombination.

The sequenced sample was PBMCs, obtained 5 days after the yellow fever booster vaccination. The receptor comes from a man aged 25-40 years who received the YFV17D yellow fever vaccine. The sequence joins TRBV16 to TRBJ2-1; the D gene is unclear. The nucleotide sequence reads TGTGCCAGCAGCCCACCTTCATGGGCTATGGATGAGCAGTTCTTC. The encoded protein is CASSPPSWAMDEQFF.